This T cell receptor beta chain was identified during a study of blood T cell repertoires in COVID-19. Study information: COVID-19 samples, acute and convalescent, were from the United States, Italy and Spain. Sources were T cells, B-cell-depleted T cells, or PBMCs; the material itself was cDNA or gDNA.

Per germline, CDR1 SGDLS and CDR2 YYNGEE. The CDR3 has 13 amino acids. Trimming left V 1 base short and J 6 bases short, with 11 bases between. Per the study methods: Reference gene primer amplification yielded estimated nucleated cell counts. Assay: immunoSEQ multiplex PCR; the TCRdb copy retains only in-frame clones and omits some. V, J and clone size are those of that table, while D and trimming were read from the DNA. Here the sample spans 290,000 or so clones, 70% to 90% being singletons. This sequence originates from a man between 65 and 79 years old with acute or convalescent COVID-19. The chain recombines TRBV9 with TRBJ2-7, with D uncertain. Sequenced input: peripheral blood. This CDR3 is CASSVSGFGEQYF. The DNA of the CDR3 is TGTGCCAGCAGCGTATCTGGCTTTGGCGAGCAGTACTTC.